This entry describes one TCR beta chain. The record originates from a study of T cell changes during pregnancy in multiple sclerosis. The table came from immunoSEQ multiplex PCR; TCRdb's copy has only in-frame clones and leaves some out. The sample has around 110,000 clones, 92% seen once. Germline loops: CDR1 SNHLY, CDR2 FYNNEI. The CDR3 spans 15 residues. The V segment lost 3 bases and the J segment 5 bases; nucleotides outside the gene matches: 6. This clonotype was sampled from a female donor with multiple sclerosis, enrolled in a pregnancy study. This specimen was peripheral blood, taken after pregnancy. The chain joins TRBV2 to TRBJ2-5; 10 nucleotides agree with TRBD2. The CDR3 spells CASSDGLAGEETQYF. The CDR3 coding sequence is TGTGCCAGCAGTGATGGGCTAGCGGGGGAGGAGACCCAGTACTTC.